What follows is one T cell receptor (beta chain) and its context. The data were taken from a study of blood T cell repertoires in COVID-19. Study details: T cells, B-cell-depleted T cells, or PBMCs provided the cDNA or gDNA that served as material.

Some clones are missing from TCRdb's copy, which holds only in-frame ones; the method was immunoSEQ multiplex PCR. The sample carries around 130,000 clones, less than 90% recorded once. V shed 0 bases and J 3 bases; nucleotides not matched to a gene: 4. The CDR3 extends over 16 amino acids. CDR1 is MNHEY and CDR2 is SMNVEV in the germline V gene (reference sequence). The receptor's source is a man aged 55-75 years with acute or convalescent COVID-19. The chain has TRBV27 and TRBJ2-2, with 7 bases lining up with TRBD1. What was sequenced was peripheral blood. The DNA of the CDR3 is TGTGCCAGCAGTTTATCGAGGGGGCTTGACACCGGGGAGCTGTTTTTT. Translation gives CASSLSRGLDTGELFF.